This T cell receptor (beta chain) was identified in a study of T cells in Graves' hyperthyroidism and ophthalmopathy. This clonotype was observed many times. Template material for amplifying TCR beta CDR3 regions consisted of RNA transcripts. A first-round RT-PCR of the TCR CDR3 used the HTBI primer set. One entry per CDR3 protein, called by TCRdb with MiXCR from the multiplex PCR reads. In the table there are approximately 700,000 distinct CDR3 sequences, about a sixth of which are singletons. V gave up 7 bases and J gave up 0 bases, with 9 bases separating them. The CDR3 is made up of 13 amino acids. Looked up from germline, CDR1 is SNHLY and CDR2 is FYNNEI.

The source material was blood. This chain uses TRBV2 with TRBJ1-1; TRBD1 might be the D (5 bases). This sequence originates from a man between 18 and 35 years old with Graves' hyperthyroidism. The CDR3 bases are TGTGCCAGCATGCAGGGAATGAACACTGAAGCTTTCTTT. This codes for CASMQGMNTEAFF.